The present TCR beta chain was sequenced within a study of spatial heterogeneity in lung cancer. Study details: Detected beta-chain sequences consistently exceeded alpha-chain sequences. The correlation between TCR transcript counts in tumor regions and a T cell module score from matched bulk RNA-seq was strong. General study findings and limits: Counts of expanded intratumoral alpha and beta TCRs tracked tumor mutation counts.

The time point is: sample taken at primary tumor resection. Untreated early-stage non-small cell lung cancer patients, roughly 72 in total, were the donors. The study sequenced unsorted whole RNA from tumor, nontumor lung or frozen PBMC. TCRdb reanalysed the 5' RACE reads using MiXCR and keeps one entry per CDR3 protein. The table has about 7,900 distinct CDR3 sequences, roughly 7% seen once. The germline V gene encodes CDR1 MDHEN and CDR2 SYDVKM. The V gene lost 1 base and the J gene lost 6 bases, with 11 bases spanning the gap. CDR3 length equals 14 residues. This clonotype is labeled as medium-sized (0.01 to 0.1%). The antigen is undetermined. With the library built for alpha chains, this beta chain is off target and its frequency is not meaningful.

The chain is built from TRBV28 and TRBJ2-3; D unclear. The sequence was obtained from a female donor with early-stage non-small cell lung cancer. The input for sequencing was lung tumor tissue, taken at surgery. CDR3: CASSLSLRGDTQYF. The CDR3 DNA follows: TGTGCCAGCAGTTTATCCCTCCGTGGGGATACGCAGTATTTT.